The 3 T cell receptor beta chains given below trace back to one sample, sequenced in a study of T cells in localized non-small cell lung cancer. Using immunoSEQ multiplex PCR, the repertoire was profiled, and TCRdb retains in-frame clones only, with some absent. The profile shows about 33,000 clones, 85% to 90% of them singletons. The starting material was peripheral blood, obtained before any cancer treatment. These TCRs come from a man aged 40-75 years with stage I lung adenocarcinoma.

The CDR3 reads CASTRISGGNTEAFF. The CDR3 nucleotides are TGTGCCAGCACACGTATATCAGGGGGGAACACTGAAGCTTTCTTT. The chain uses TRBV11-2 and TRBJ1-1, with 7 bases fitting TRBD1. Germline values: CDR1 SGHAT, CDR2 FQNNGV. V was pared by 7 bases and J by 1 base, with 9 bases of the junction left unmatched. The CDR3 totals 15 residues.

The chain carries TRBV5-1 and TRBJ2-2, with 11 bases matching TRBD2. With V trimmed by 2 bases and J by 4 bases, 22 bases remained unmatched. Germline assignment: CDR1 SGHRS and CDR2 YFSETQ. This CDR3 contains 22 residues. CDR3 sequence: CASSFPRRGASGGNWGTGELFF. The CDR3 nucleotides are TGCGCCAGCAGCTTCCCCCGCCGAGGGGCTAGCGGGGGGAATTGGGGCACCGGGGAGCTGTTTTTT.

The V and J genes are TRBV2 and TRBJ1-1; D call uncertain. V lost 3 bases and J 1 base, leaving 12 bases between the germline ends. CDR1 is SNHLY, CDR2 FYNNEI, per germline. The CDR3 runs to 15 residues. CDR3 loop: CASSDLGGSNTEAFF. CDR3 in DNA: TGTGCCAGCAGTGATTTAGGAGGGTCGAACACTGAAGCTTTCTTT.